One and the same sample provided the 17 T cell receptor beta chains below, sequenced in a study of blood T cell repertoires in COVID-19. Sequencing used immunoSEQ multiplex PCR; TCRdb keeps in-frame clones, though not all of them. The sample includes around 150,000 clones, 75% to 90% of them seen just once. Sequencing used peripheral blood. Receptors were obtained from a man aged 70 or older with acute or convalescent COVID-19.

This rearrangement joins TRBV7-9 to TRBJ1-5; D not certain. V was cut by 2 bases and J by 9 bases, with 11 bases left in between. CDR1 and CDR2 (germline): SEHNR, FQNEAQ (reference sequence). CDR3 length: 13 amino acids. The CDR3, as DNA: TGTGCCAGCAGCTTATTAACGACTACGCCCCAGCATTTT. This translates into CASSLLTTTPQHF.

As DNA, the CDR3 is TGTGCCAGCTCACCACCGACGGGAACACAAGAGACCCAGTACTTC. It codes for CASSPPTGTQETQYF. The chain joins TRBV18 to TRBJ2-5, with D perhaps TRBD2 (5 bases). The CDR3 loop spans 15 amino acids. The V gene lost 0 bases and the J gene lost 2 bases, with 10 bases spanning the gap. CDR1 and CDR2 from the germline V gene are KGHSH and LQKENI.

The CDR3 sequence: CASSLAGTSAHNEQFF. The CDR3 coding sequence is TGTGCCAGCAGTTTAGCTGGGACTAGCGCGCACAATGAGCAGTTCTTC. This rearrangement joins TRBV28 to TRBJ2-1, with TRBD2 matching over 10 bases. Per germline, CDR1 MDHEN and CDR2 SYDVKM. Losses at the gene ends were 2 bases for V and 5 bases for J; bases not matched to a gene: 6. The CDR3 length is 16 residues.

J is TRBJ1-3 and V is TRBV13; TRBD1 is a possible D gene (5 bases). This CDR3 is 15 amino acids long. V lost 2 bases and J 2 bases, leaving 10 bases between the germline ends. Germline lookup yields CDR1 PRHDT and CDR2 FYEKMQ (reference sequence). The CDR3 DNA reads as TGTGCCAGCAGCTTACAGGGAAGGGCTGGAAACACCATATATTTT. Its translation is CASSLQGRAGNTIYF.

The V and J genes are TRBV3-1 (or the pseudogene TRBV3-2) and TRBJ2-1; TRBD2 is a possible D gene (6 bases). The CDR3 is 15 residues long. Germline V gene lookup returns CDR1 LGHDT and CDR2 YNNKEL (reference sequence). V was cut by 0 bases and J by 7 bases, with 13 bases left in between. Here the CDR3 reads CASSQEGTAWNEQFF. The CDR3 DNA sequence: TGTGCCAGCAGCCAAGAGGGGACTGCCTGGAATGAGCAGTTCTTC.

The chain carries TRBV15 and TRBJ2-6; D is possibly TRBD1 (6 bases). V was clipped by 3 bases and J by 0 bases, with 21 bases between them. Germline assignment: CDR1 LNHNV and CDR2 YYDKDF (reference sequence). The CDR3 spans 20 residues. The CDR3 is CATSRGVSGVVSSGANVLTF. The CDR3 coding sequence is TGTGCCACCAGCAGGGGGGTTTCAGGGGTTGTAAGCTCTGGGGCCAACGTCCTGACTTTC. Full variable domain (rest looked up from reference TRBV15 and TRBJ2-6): DAMVIQNPRYQVTQFGKPVTLSCSQTLNHNVMYWYQQKSSQAPKLLFHYYDKDFNNEADTPDNFQSRRPNTSFCFLDIRSPGLGDTAMYLCATSRGVSGVVSSGANVLTFGAGSRLTVL.

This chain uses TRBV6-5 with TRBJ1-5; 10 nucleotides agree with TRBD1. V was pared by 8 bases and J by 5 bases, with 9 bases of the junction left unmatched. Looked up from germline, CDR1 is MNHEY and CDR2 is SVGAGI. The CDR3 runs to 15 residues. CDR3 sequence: CASHTRTGGHQPQHF. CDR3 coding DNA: TGTGCCAGCCATACCCGGACAGGGGGTCATCAGCCCCAGCATTTT.

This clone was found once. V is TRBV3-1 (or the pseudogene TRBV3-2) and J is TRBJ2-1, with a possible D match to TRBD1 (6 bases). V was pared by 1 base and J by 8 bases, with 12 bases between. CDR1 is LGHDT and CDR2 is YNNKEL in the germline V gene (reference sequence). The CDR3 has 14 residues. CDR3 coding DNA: TGTGCCAGCAGCCAAGGGCAGGGGTGGGATGAGCAGTTCTTC. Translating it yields CASSQGQGWDEQFF.

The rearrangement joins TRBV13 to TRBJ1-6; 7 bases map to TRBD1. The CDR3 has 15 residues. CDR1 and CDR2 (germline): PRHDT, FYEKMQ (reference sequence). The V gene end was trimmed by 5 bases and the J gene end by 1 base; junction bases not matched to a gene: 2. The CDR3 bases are TGTGCCAGCAGCCCCAGGGGGTCCTATAATTCACCCCTCCACTTT. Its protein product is CASSPRGSYNSPLHF.

The CDR3 nucleotides read TGTGCCAGCAGCTTAGAGGCTAGCGGGGGGGGCACAGATACGCAGTATTTT. Its translation: CASSLEASGGGTDTQYF. The J gene is TRBJ2-3, the V gene TRBV7-8; 12 bases fit TRBD2. Germline V gives CDR1 SGHVS, CDR2 FQNEAQ. J lost 1 base, V lost 1 base, and 3 bases had no gene match. The CDR3 covers 17 residues.

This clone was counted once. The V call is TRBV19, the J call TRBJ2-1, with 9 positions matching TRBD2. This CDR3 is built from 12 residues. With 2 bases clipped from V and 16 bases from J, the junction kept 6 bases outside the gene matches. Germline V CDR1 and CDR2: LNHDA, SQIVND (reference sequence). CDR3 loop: CASSIQAGGLFF. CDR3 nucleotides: TGTGCCAGTAGTATACAAGCGGGAGGCCTTTTCTTC.

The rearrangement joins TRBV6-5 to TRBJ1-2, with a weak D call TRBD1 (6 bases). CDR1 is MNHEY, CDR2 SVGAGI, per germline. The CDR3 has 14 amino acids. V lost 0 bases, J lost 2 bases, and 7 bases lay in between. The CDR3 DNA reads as TGTGCCAGCAGTTACTCGACAGGCAACTATGGCTACACCTTC. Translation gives CASSYSTGNYGYTF.

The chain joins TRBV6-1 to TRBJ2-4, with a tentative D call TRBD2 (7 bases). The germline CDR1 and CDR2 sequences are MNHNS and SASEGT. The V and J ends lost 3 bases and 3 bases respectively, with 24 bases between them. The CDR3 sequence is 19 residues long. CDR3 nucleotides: TGTGCCAGCAGTGACCGGCCCAGAGGGGGGGTCGGGAGCAAAAACATTCAGTACTTC. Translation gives CASSDRPRGGVGSKNIQYF.

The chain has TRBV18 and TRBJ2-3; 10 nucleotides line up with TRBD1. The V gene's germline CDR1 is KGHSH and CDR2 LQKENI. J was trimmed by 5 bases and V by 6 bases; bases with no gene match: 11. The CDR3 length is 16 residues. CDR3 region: CASSTPGTGVGDTQYF. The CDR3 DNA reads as TGTGCCAGCTCCACCCCAGGGACAGGGGTCGGAGATACGCAGTATTTT. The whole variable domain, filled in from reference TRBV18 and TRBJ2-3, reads NAGVMQNPRHLVRRRGQEARLRCSPMKGHSHVYWYRQLPEEGLKFMVYLQKENIIDESGMPKERFSAEFPKEGPSILRIQQVVRGDSAAYFCASSTPGTGVGDTQYFGPGTRLTVL.

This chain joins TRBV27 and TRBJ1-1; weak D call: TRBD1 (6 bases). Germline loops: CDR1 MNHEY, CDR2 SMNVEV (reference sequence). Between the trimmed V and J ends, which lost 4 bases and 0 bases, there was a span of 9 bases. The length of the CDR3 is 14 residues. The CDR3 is CASSSPGVNTEAFF. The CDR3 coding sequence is TGTGCCAGCAGTTCCCCAGGGGTGAACACTGAAGCTTTCTTT.

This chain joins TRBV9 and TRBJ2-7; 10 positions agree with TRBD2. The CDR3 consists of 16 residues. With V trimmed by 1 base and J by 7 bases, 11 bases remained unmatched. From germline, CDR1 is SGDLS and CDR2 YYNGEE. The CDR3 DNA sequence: TGTGCCAGCAGCGTATATCCCCTAGCGGGGGCGAGGGAGCAGTACTTC. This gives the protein CASSVYPLAGAREQYF.

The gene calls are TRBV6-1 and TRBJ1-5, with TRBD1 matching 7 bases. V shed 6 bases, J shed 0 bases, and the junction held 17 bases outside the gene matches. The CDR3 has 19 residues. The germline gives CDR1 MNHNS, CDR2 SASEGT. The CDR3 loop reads CASRESDRDFVYSNQPQHF. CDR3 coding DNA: TGTGCCAGCAGGGAATCAGACAGGGACTTCGTATATAGCAATCAGCCCCAGCATTTT.